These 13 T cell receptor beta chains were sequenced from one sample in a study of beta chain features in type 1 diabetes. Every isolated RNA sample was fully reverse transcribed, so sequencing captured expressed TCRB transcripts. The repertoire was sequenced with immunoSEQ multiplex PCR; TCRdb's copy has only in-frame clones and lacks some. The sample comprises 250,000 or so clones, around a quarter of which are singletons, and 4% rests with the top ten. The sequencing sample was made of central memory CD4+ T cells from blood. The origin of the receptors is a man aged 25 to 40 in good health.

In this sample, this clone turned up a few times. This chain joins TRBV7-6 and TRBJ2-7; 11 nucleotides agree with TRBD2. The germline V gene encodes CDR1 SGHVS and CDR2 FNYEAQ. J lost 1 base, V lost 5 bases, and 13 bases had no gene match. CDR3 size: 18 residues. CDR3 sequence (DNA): TGTGCCAGCAGCCCACAAGCTGGGGGACTAGCGGAGTCCTACGAGCAGTACTTC. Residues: CASSPQAGGLAESYEQYF.

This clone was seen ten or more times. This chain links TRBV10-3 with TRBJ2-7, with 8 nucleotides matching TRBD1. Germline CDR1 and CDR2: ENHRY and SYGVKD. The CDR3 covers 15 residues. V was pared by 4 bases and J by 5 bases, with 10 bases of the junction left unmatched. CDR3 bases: TGTGCCATCAGTGCTTCGTCCGGGACAGGCGACGAGCAGTACTTC. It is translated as CAISASSGTGDEQYF.

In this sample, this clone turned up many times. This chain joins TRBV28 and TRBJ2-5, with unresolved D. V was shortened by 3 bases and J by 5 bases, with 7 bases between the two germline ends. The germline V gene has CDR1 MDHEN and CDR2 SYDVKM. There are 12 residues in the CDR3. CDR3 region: CASSLYAETQYF. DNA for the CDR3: TGTGCCAGCAGTTTGTATGCGGAGACCCAGTACTTC.

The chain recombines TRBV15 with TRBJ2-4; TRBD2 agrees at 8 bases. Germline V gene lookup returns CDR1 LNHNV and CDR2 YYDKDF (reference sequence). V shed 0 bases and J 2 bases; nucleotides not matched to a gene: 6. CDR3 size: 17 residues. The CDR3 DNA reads TGTGCCACCAGCAGAGAGCCGGGACTAGTGACCAAAAACATTCAGTACTTC. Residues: CATSREPGLVTKNIQYF.

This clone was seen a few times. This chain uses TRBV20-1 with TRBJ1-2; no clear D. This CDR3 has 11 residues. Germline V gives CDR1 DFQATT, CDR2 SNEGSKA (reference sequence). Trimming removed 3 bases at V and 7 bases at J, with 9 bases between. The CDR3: CSASPTTGYTF. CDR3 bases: TGCAGTGCTAGCCCGACCACTGGCTACACCTTC.

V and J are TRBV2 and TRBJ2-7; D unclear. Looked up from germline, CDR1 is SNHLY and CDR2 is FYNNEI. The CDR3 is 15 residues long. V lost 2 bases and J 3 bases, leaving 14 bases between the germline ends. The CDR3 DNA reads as TGTGCCAGCAGTGAATCGGTCTCTACCGTCTACGAGCAGTACTTC. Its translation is CASSESVSTVYEQYF.

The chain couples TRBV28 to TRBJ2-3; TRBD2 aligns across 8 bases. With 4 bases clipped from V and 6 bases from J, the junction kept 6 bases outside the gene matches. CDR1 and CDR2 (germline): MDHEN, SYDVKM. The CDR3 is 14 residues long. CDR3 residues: CASSYLAGSDTQYF. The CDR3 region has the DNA TGTGCCAGCAGTTATTTAGCGGGATCCGATACGCAGTATTTT.

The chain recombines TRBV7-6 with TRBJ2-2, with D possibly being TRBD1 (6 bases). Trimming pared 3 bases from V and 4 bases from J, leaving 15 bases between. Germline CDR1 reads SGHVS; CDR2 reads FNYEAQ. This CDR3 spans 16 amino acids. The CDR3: CASSFTTGLPTGELFF. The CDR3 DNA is TGTGCCAGCAGCTTTACGACAGGACTTCCCACCGGGGAGCTGTTTTTT. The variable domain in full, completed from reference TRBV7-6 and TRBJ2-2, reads GAGVSQSPRYKVTKRGQDVALRCDPISGHVSLYWYRQALGQGPEFLTYFNYEAQQDKSGLPNDRFSAERPEGSISTLTIQRTEQRDSAMYRCASSFTTGLPTGELFFGEGSRLTVL.

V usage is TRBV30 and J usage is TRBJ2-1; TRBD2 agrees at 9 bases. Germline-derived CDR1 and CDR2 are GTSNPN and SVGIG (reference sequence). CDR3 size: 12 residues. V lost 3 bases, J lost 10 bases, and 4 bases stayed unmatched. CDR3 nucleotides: TGTGCCTGGAGGCGGGAGGGTAGGGAGCAGTTCTTC. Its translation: CAWRREGREQFF.

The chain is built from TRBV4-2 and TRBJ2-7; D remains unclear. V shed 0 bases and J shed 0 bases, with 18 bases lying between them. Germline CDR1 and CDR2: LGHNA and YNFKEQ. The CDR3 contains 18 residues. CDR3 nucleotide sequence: TGTGCCAGCAGCCAAGATCTGGGGTCAGGAACTATCTCCTACGAGCAGTACTTC. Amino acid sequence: CASSQDLGSGTISYEQYF.

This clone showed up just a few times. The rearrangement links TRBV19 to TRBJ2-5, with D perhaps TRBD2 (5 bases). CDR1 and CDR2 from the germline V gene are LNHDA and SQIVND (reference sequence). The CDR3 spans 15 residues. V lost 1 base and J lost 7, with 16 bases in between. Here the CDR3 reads CASSIVAGEPRTQYF. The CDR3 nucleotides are TGTGCCAGTAGTATAGTTGCGGGTGAACCCCGGACCCAGTACTTC.

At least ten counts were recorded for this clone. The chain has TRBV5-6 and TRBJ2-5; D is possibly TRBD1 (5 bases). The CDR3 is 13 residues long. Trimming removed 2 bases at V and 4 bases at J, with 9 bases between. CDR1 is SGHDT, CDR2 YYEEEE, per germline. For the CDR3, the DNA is TGTGCCAGCAGCTTAGGACAACGAGAGACCCAGTACTTC. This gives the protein CASSLGQRETQYF.

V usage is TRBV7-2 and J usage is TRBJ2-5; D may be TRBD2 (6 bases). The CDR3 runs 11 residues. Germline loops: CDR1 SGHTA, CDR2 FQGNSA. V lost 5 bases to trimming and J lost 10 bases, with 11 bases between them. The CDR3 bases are TGTGCCAGCAGCCGGGGGACGCTCCAGTACTTC. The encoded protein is CASSRGTLQYF.